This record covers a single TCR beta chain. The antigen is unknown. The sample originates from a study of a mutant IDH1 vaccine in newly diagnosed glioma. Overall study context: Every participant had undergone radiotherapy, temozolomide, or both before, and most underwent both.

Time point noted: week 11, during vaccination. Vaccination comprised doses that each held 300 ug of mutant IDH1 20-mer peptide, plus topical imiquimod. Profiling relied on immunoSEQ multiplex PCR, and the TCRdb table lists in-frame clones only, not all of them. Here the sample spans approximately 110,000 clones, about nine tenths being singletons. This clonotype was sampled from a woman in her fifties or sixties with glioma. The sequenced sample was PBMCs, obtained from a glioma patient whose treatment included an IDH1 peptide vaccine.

The CDR3 DNA reads TGTGCCAGCAGCCCGGGACTAGCGGGCACCTACGAGCAGTACTTC. This sequence encodes CASSPGLAGTYEQYF. The gene calls are TRBV7-2 and TRBJ2-7, with 12 bases matching TRBD2. This CDR3 region has 15 residues. Trimming took 5 bases from V and 2 from J; bases not matched to a gene: 4. Germline V gives CDR1 SGHTA, CDR2 FQGNSA.